Below, 21 T cell receptor beta chains from the same sample are listed, as sequenced in a study of cytomegalovirus exposure and HLA in healthy donors. Assay used: immunoSEQ multiplex PCR; TCRdb lists only in-frame clones, some missing. The repertoire holds about 65,000 clones, with around 92% as singletons. The sequenced material came from PBMCs. These receptors all come from a woman younger than 30 in good health and CMV-seronegative.

The V call is TRBV6-5, the J call TRBJ1-4; D unclear. V lost 2 bases to trimming and J lost 6 bases, with 7 bases between them. CDR1 is MNHEY, CDR2 SVGAGI, per germline. This CDR3 region has 13 residues. CDR3 loop: CASSYRFDEKLFF. The CDR3 coding sequence is TGTGCCAGCAGTTACCGGTTTGATGAAAAACTGTTTTTT.

The CDR3, as DNA: TGTGCCAGCAGCTTGGTAAGACAGGGCTACGAGCAGTACTTC. It is translated as CASSLVRQGYEQYF. This chain links TRBV5-5 with TRBJ2-7, with 7 bases matching TRBD1. Germline CDR1 SGHKS, CDR2 YYEKEE (reference sequence). Trimming removed 0 bases from V and 3 bases from J; junction bases left unmatched: 3. This CDR3 has 14 residues. The full variable domain, completed using reference TRBV5-5 and TRBJ2-7, is DAGVTQSPTHLIKTRGQQVTLRCSPISGHKSVSWYQQVLGQGPQFIFQYYEKEERGRGNFPDRFSARQFPNYSSELNVNALLLGDSALYLCASSLVRQGYEQYFGPGTRLTVT.

The chain employs TRBV27 and TRBJ1-6, with D possibly TRBD1 on 5 matching bases. The V end was cut by 4 bases, the J end by 9 bases, with 13 bases between. Germline CDR1 reads MNHEY; CDR2 reads SMNVEV (reference sequence). This CDR3 has 14 amino acids. Here the CDR3 reads CASSSRDAGSPLHF. Written as DNA, the CDR3 is TGTGCCAGCAGTTCGCGGGACGCGGGTTCACCCCTCCACTTT.

J is TRBJ1-5 and V is TRBV10-3, with 9 bases that match TRBD1. Germline-derived CDR1 and CDR2 are ENHRY and SYGVKD. CDR3 size: 14 residues. The junction had 10 bases not matched to a gene; V was cut back by 10 bases and J by 6 bases. The DNA for the CDR3 is TGTGCCACCAAGGGGGACAGGGACAGTCAGCCCCAGCATTTT. Residues: CATKGDRDSQPQHF.

The chain couples TRBV28 to TRBJ2-6; 7 nucleotides line up with TRBD2. V was clipped by 4 bases and J by 0 bases; unmatched bases: 21. Germline loops: CDR1 MDHEN, CDR2 SYDVKM. The CDR3 spans 22 residues. For the CDR3, the DNA is TGTGCCAGCAGTTCACCGTGGGGGGGACGGGGTAGTCCGACCTCTGGGGCCAACGTCCTGACTTTC. Its protein product is CASSSPWGGRGSPTSGANVLTF.

This chain joins TRBV6-6 and TRBJ1-5; D gene ambiguous. The CDR3 runs to 12 residues. V lost 7 bases and J lost 5, with 9 bases in between. Germline CDR1 MNHNY, CDR2 SVGAGI (reference sequence). The CDR3 sequence is CASKAGDQPQHF. The CDR3, as DNA: TGTGCCAGCAAGGCGGGAGATCAGCCCCAGCATTTT.

The V call is TRBV7-9, the J call TRBJ1-3, with TRBD1 identical over 9 bases. The CDR3 sequence is 15 residues long. Germline V gene data show CDR1 as SEHNR and CDR2 as FQNEAQ (reference sequence). Germline trimming cut 6 bases from V and 4 bases from J; bases unmatched to any gene: 7. The chain's CDR3 is CASSRQGVSGNTIYF. The CDR3 DNA reads as TGTGCCAGCAGTCGACAGGGGGTATCGGGAAACACCATATATTTT.

The chain links TRBV2 to TRBJ1-3; D not certain. This CDR3 contains 12 residues. The V and J ends lost 10 bases and 2 bases respectively, with 9 bases between them. Germline CDR1 reads SNHLY; CDR2 reads FYNNEI. The CDR3 sequence: CATTSPGNTIYF. CDR3 in DNA: TGTGCCACCACTTCTCCTGGAAACACCATATATTTT.

The J gene is TRBJ2-2, the V gene TRBV7-3, with 10 bases fitting TRBD2. Unmatched junction bases numbered 7, after V lost 4 bases and J lost 5 bases. The CDR3 is made up of 16 amino acids. Germline CDR1 is SGHTA and CDR2 is FQGTGA. This CDR3 is CASSSGAGGNTGELFF. CDR3 bases: TGTGCCAGCAGCTCCGGAGCGGGGGGGAATACCGGGGAGCTGTTTTTT. The variable domain in full, completed from reference TRBV7-3 and TRBJ2-2, reads GAGVSQTPSNKVTEKGKYVELRCDPISGHTALYWYRQSLGQGPEFLIYFQGTGAADDSGLPNDRFFAVRPEGSVSTLKIQRTERGDSAVYLCASSSGAGGNTGELFFGEGSRLTVL.

The V gene is TRBV5-1, the J gene TRBJ2-7, with TRBD1 matching 10 bases. The CDR3 spans 15 residues. J was trimmed by 3 bases and V by 0 bases; bases with no gene match: 3. Germline CDR1 and CDR2: SGHRS and YFSETQ. DNA for the CDR3: TGCGCCAGCAGCTTGGGGGACAGGGGTGGCTACGAGCAGTACTTC. Protein: CASSLGDRGGYEQYF.

The rearrangement links TRBV7-8 to TRBJ2-1; 9 bases are a match to TRBD1. The ends lost 4 bases at V and 12 bases at J; junction bases unmatched: 13. Germline assignment: CDR1 SGHVS and CDR2 FQNEAQ. The length of the CDR3 is 15 residues. This CDR3 reads CASSSPGQGPQGQFF. CDR3 coding DNA: TGTGCCAGCAGCTCACCGGGACAGGGTCCTCAAGGGCAGTTCTTC.

The chain carries TRBV18 and TRBJ1-2; 8 bases are a match to TRBD1. V was clipped by 4 bases and J by 0 bases; unmatched bases: 4. CDR3 length: 15 amino acids. Germline V gene sequence: CDR1 KGHSH, CDR2 LQKENI. As DNA, the CDR3 is TGTGCCAGCTCACGAAGGACAGGGACTAACTATGGCTACACCTTC. The encoded protein is CASSRRTGTNYGYTF.

This clone was recorded a few times. V is TRBV2 and J is TRBJ2-7; maybe TRBD2 (6 bases). Germline CDR1 reads SNHLY; CDR2 reads FYNNEI. This CDR3 has 14 residues. The germline V and J ends were trimmed by 6 bases and 7 bases, with 19 bases remaining between them. DNA for the CDR3: TGTGCCAGCAGGAGGGGAGGCAGCTCGGGAGAGCAGTACTTC. Amino acid sequence: CASRRGGSSGEQYF.

This sequence joins TRBV29-1 and TRBJ2-1; D not resolved. Germline CDR1 reads SQVTM; CDR2 reads ANQGSEA. CDR3 length equals 13 residues. V lost 0 bases to trimming and J lost 8 bases, with 11 bases between them. The CDR3 DNA reads as TGCAGCGTTGAAGACCCCACCCGGGATGAGCAGTTCTTC. It is translated as CSVEDPTRDEQFF.

CDR3 sequence: CSVGGGMTGDQPQHF. In DNA form, the CDR3 reads TGCAGCGTTGGAGGGGGAATGACAGGGGATCAGCCCCAGCATTTT. The chain joins TRBV29-1 to TRBJ1-5; 8 bases agree with TRBD1. Germline lookup yields CDR1 SQVTM and CDR2 ANQGSEA. Unmatched junction bases numbered 10, after V lost 4 bases and J lost 5 bases. This CDR3 is 15 amino acids long.

This chain joins TRBV5-1 and TRBJ1-2; the D gene is possibly TRBD1 (6 bases). The CDR3 spans 14 residues. V was pared by 1 base and J by 7 bases, with 14 bases between. The V gene's germline CDR1 is SGHRS and CDR2 YFSETQ. The CDR3 coding sequence is TGCGCCAGCAGCTTGATACAGGGTGGGGTTGGCTACACCTTC. This encodes CASSLIQGGVGYTF.

The V call is TRBV28, the J call TRBJ2-7; possible D gene TRBD1, 6 bases. V lost 9 bases and J lost 0, with 12 bases in between. CDR1 is MDHEN and CDR2 is SYDVKM in the germline V gene. The CDR3 has 13 amino acids. CDR3: CASWDINSYEQYF. CDR3 sequence (DNA): TGTGCCAGTTGGGACATCAACTCCTACGAGCAGTACTTC.

V is TRBV10-2 and J is TRBJ1-1; D is unclear. Trimming shortened V by 2 bases and J by 8 bases, and 15 bases separated the two germline ends. Germline CDR1 reads WSHSY; CDR2 reads SAAADI. This CDR3 region has 14 residues. The CDR3 DNA sequence: TGCGCCAGCAGTGAGCCTTGGACTGAGACGGAAGCTTTCTTT. As protein: CASSEPWTETEAFF.

The genes are TRBV4-1 and TRBJ2-1, with 8 bases that match TRBD2. CDR1 and CDR2 (germline): MGHRA, YSYEKL. After removal of 3 bases from V and 3 bases from J, the junction contained 16 bases not matched to a gene. The CDR3 has 19 amino acids. The CDR3 coding sequence is TGCGCCAGCAGCCACCACATTGGCCCCGCGGGGGGAATCTACAATGAGCAGTTCTTC. Its translation is CASSHHIGPAGGIYNEQFF.

The chain carries TRBV18 and TRBJ2-1; TRBD1 matches 8 bases. The trim removed 3 bases at V and 10 bases at J, leaving 14 bases unmatched. Germline-derived CDR1 and CDR2 are KGHSH and LQKENI. This CDR3 has 16 amino acids. This CDR3 reads CASSPIRSIQGVEQFF. Here the CDR3 DNA reads TGTGCCAGCTCACCGATACGATCAATACAGGGGGTAGAGCAGTTCTTC.

The chain carries TRBV21-1 and TRBJ2-5; the table's D gene call, TRBD1, was not cross checked with the DNA. TRBV21-1 is a pseudogene. The CDR3 is 23 amino acids. CDR3 sequence: CASSKVCLRYGGRDRESTETQYF. CDR3 nucleotides: TGTGCCAGCAGCAAAGTCTGCCTTCGGTACGGGGGACGGGACAGGGAATCGACTGAGACCCAGTACTTC.